This T cell receptor (beta chain) was identified during a study of T cell responses to AZD1222 COVID-19 vaccine. After removal of 3 bases from V and 7 bases from J, the junction contained 5 bases not matched to a gene. Germline CDR1 is SGHRS and CDR2 is YFSETQ. The CDR3 has 14 amino acids. Study results and limitations: Repertoires were obtained only post-peak T cell response. The sample set comprised mostly white British donors with more females, and clonal diversity was possibly underestimated.

Of note for this clone: Its target is unknown.

Only in-frame clones appear in the TCRdb table, and some are missing; sequencing was by immunoSEQ multiplex PCR. Found here are roughly 130,000 clones, about 91% of them singletons; the top ten hold 2.8%. The sequence was collected from an adult in good health. The sample in question was peripheral blood, obtained on day 0 of AZD1222 vaccination. The rearrangement links TRBV5-1 to TRBJ2-1; 9 nucleotides match TRBD2. The CDR3 DNA reads as TGCGCCAGCAGCTCGGGACTAGCTGGAAATGAGCAGTTCTTC. Protein product: CASSSGLAGNEQFF.